These 27 T cell receptor beta chains share one sample of origin, sequenced in a study of blood T cell repertoires in COVID-19. Method: immunoSEQ multiplex PCR; TCRdb's copy keeps in-frame clones and lacks some. The profile covers under 150,000 clones, with around 78% appearing a single time and approximately 4.5% taken by the ten largest. The sample was peripheral blood. The origin of the receptors is an elderly woman with active or convalescent COVID-19.

This rearrangement joins TRBV11-2 to TRBJ2-1; a possible D gene is TRBD1 (6 bases). V was shortened by 1 base and J by 5 bases, with 12 bases between the two germline ends. Germline assignment: CDR1 SGHAT and CDR2 FQNNGV. This CDR3 is built from 15 residues. CDR3 nucleotide sequence: TGTGCCAGCAGCTTAGCAGGGGTGGGGAACAATGAGCAGTTCTTC. Encoded protein: CASSLAGVGNNEQFF.

The rearrangement uses TRBV27 and TRBJ1-2, with 8 bases fitting TRBD1. Germline-derived CDR1 and CDR2 are MNHEY and SMNVEV (reference sequence). The length of the CDR3 is 16 residues. With V trimmed by 3 bases and J by 0 bases, 6 bases remained unmatched. The DNA of the CDR3 is TGTGCCAGCAGTTTCGGGACAGGCACGACTAACTATGGCTACACCTTC. This encodes CASSFGTGTTNYGYTF.

The chain uses TRBV5-8 and TRBJ1-2, with 8 bases fitting TRBD1. After removal of 5 bases from V and 4 bases from J, the junction contained 7 bases not matched to a gene. Germline V lookup: CDR1 SGHTS, CDR2 YDEGEE. The CDR3 loop spans 14 amino acids. The CDR3 loop reads CASRGQGLSYGYTF. DNA of the CDR3: TGTGCCAGCAGAGGACAGGGTCTGTCCTATGGCTACACCTTC. The full variable domain, completed using reference TRBV5-8 and TRBJ1-2, is EAGVTQSPTHLIKTRGQQATLRCSPISGHTSVYWYQQALGLGLQFLLWYDEGEERNRGNFPPRFSGRQFPNYSSELNVNALELEDSALYLCASRGQGLSYGYTFGSGTRLTVV.

The chain uses TRBV7-2 and TRBJ1-1, with D unresolved. The germline CDR1 and CDR2 sequences are SGHTA and FQGNSA. This CDR3 has 12 residues. Trimming shortened V by 1 base and J by 4 bases, and 4 bases separated the two germline ends. The CDR3 nucleotides read TGTGCCAGCAGCTTAGTGCGCACTGAAGCTTTCTTT. Residues: CASSLVRTEAFF.

In its sample, this clone was seen a few times. The chain links TRBV6-5 to TRBJ2-1; D may be TRBD2 (5 bases). Germline-derived CDR1 and CDR2 are MNHEY and SVGAGI. The CDR3 covers 10 residues. The V end was cut by 7 bases, the J end by 10 bases, with 8 bases between. The CDR3 loop reads CASKRVEQFF. CDR3 nucleotide sequence: TGTGCCAGCAAGAGGGTCGAGCAGTTCTTC.

The chain joins TRBV29-1 to TRBJ1-1, with a tentative D call TRBD1 (5 bases). Deletions cut 4 bases from V and 7 bases from J, with 13 bases between. Germline V gives CDR1 SQVTM, CDR2 ANQGSEA. The CDR3 totals 12 residues. The CDR3 region has the DNA TGCAGCGTTGCCAGGGTTGCCATTGAAGCTTTCTTT. Its translation: CSVARVAIEAFF.

This clone was observed a few times. This sequence joins TRBV9 and TRBJ1-6; weak D call: TRBD1 (5 bases). The CDR3 runs to 15 residues. Per the germline V gene, CDR1 is SGDLS and CDR2 is YYNGEE. V was pared by 4 bases and J by 6 bases, with 14 bases between. The chain's CDR3 is CASSSSGRGNSPLHF. In DNA, the CDR3 is TGTGCCAGCAGCTCCTCGGGGAGGGGTAATTCACCCCTCCACTTT.

About this clone itself: One end of the junction does not line up with germline, which may come from a read error. This CDR3 is also generated by other DNA sequences in the sample. The V call is TRBV19, the J call TRBJ2-2; possibly TRBD1 for D (8 bases). Germline V CDR1 and CDR2: LNHDA, SQIVND (reference sequence). CDR3 length: 17 residues. The CDR3 nucleotides are TGCGCCAGTACTCGCGGGAGACAGGGGACAGCCACCGGGGAGCTGTTTTTT. Encoded protein: CASTRGRQGTATGELFF. Complete variable domain (other parts from reference TRBV19 and TRBJ2-2): DGGITQSPKYLFRKEGQNVTLSCEQNLNHDAMYWYRQDPGQGLRLIYYSQIVNDFQKGDIAEGYSVSREKKESFPLTVTSAQKNPTAFYLCASTRGRQGTATGELFFGEGSRLTVL.

The chain is built from TRBV4-1 and TRBJ2-1; TRBD2 aligns across 8 bases. V was clipped by 1 base and J by 8 bases; unmatched bases: 16. The CDR3 is 18 amino acids. Germline loops: CDR1 MGHRA, CDR2 YSYEKL. CDR3 sequence reads: CASSQGASGSYFADEQFF. In DNA form, the CDR3 reads TGCGCCAGCAGCCAAGGGGCTAGCGGGTCCTATTTTGCGGATGAGCAGTTCTTC.

The chain joins TRBV19 to TRBJ2-3; tentative D call: TRBD1 (6 bases). V shed 4 bases and J shed 0 bases, with 32 bases lying between them. The V gene's germline CDR1 is LNHDA and CDR2 SQIVND (reference sequence). CDR3 length: 22 residues. The CDR3 loop is CASSNSRVLVAEGHASTDTQYF. DNA of the CDR3: TGTGCCAGTAGTAATTCTCGAGTTTTGGTGGCCGAGGGACATGCAAGCACAGATACGCAGTATTTT.

The DNA for the CDR3 is TGTGCCAGCAGTGCCACGGGACAGGGGAGCAATCAGCCCCAGCATTTT. Amino acid sequence: CASSATGQGSNQPQHF. This chain uses TRBV6-1 with TRBJ1-5, with 10 nucleotides matching TRBD1. The CDR3 covers 16 residues. Losses at the gene ends were 4 bases for V and 1 base for J; bases not matched to a gene: 4. Germline CDR1 and CDR2: MNHNS and SASEGT.

This chain joins TRBV6-5 and TRBJ1-1; possibly TRBD1 for D (6 bases). The CDR3 is 13 residues long. V was pared by 5 bases and J by 4 bases, with 11 bases between. The germline CDR1 and CDR2 sequences are MNHEY and SVGAGI. CDR3 sequence reads: CASSPTRGTEAFF. CDR3 bases: TGTGCCAGCAGTCCCACCAGGGGCACTGAAGCTTTCTTT.

The chain employs TRBV7-9 and TRBJ1-2, with a tentative D call TRBD1 (5 bases). The CDR3 has 18 amino acids. Germline V gene lookup returns CDR1 SEHNR and CDR2 FQNEAQ (reference sequence). The ends were cut back, 5 bases at V and 2 bases at J, with 24 bases in the middle. The chain's CDR3 is CASSPRGEHRQENYGYTF. The CDR3 DNA follows: TGTGCCAGCAGCCCGCGGGGGGAGCACAGGCAAGAAAACTATGGCTACACCTTC.

The chain uses TRBV19 and TRBJ1-5; D is ambiguous. This CDR3 has 13 residues. Germline V gene lookup returns CDR1 LNHDA and CDR2 SQIVND (reference sequence). Trimming took off 9 bases at V and 1 base at J, with 10 bases between the two ends. The CDR3 sequence: CASSITSNQPQHF. CDR3 nucleotide sequence: TGTGCCAGCTCCATTACAAGCAATCAGCCCCAGCATTTT.

The chain links TRBV4-2 to TRBJ2-7; TRBD1 matches 8 bases. CDR1 LGHNA and CDR2 YNFKEQ come from the germline V gene. This CDR3 region has 15 residues. Germline trimming cut 3 bases from V and 1 base from J; bases unmatched to any gene: 5. This chain's CDR3 is CASSQGTGPSYEQYF. CDR3 DNA: TGTGCCAGCAGCCAGGGGACAGGCCCTTCCTACGAGCAGTACTTC.

The J gene is TRBJ1-1, the V gene TRBV12-3 or TRBV12-4, with TRBD1 as a possible D gene (5 bases). CDR3 size: 13 residues. V lost 3 bases and J 12 bases, leaving 17 bases between the germline ends. The chain's CDR3 is CASSLGGGSRTFF. The CDR3 nucleotides read TGTGCCAGCAGTTTGGGCGGGGGGTCTCGGACTTTCTTT.

The chain carries TRBV19 and TRBJ1-1; 10 bases fit TRBD1. V was clipped by 5 bases and J by 3 bases; unmatched bases: 3. Germline V lookup: CDR1 LNHDA, CDR2 SQIVND (reference sequence). The CDR3 has 14 amino acids. CDR3 in DNA: TGTGCCAGTAGTGACAGGGGGCAGGACACTGAAGCTTTCTTT. Translation: CASSDRGQDTEAFF.

This clone was recorded a few times. The chain couples TRBV15 to TRBJ1-1; D is uncertain. The germline V gene has CDR1 LNHNV and CDR2 YYDKDF (reference sequence). Trimming took 0 bases from V and 4 from J, leaving 3 bases between them. The CDR3 loop spans 12 amino acids. CDR3 sequence reads: CATSRDVTEAFF. The CDR3 coding sequence is TGTGCCACCAGCAGAGACGTCACTGAAGCTTTCTTT.

V gene TRBV3-1 (or the pseudogene TRBV3-2) combines with J gene TRBJ1-1; the match to TRBD1 covers 7 bases. V shed 4 bases and J 1 base; nucleotides not matched to a gene: 6. The CDR3 extends over 15 amino acids. Per germline, CDR1 LGHDT and CDR2 YNNKEL (reference sequence). The CDR3 DNA is TGTGCCAGCAGCCGAGTTGGGACAGCGAACACTGAAGCTTTCTTT. This codes for CASSRVGTANTEAFF.

This clone was counted a few times. The gene calls are TRBV29-1 and TRBJ2-7; 9 bases align to TRBD1. This CDR3 has 13 amino acids. The V segment lost 7 bases and the J segment 4 bases; nucleotides outside the gene matches: 8. Germline V gene lookup returns CDR1 SQVTM and CDR2 ANQGSEA. The CDR3 spells CSATGTGFYEQYF. The CDR3 nucleotides are TGCAGCGCGACTGGGACAGGGTTTTACGAGCAGTACTTC.

CDR3 amino acids: CASRPRDRGTGELFF. As DNA, the CDR3 is TGTGCCAGCAGACCCCGGGACAGGGGAACCGGGGAGCTGTTTTTT. The chain is built from TRBV28 and TRBJ2-2, with 10 bases identical to TRBD1. This CDR3 has 15 amino acids. Losses at the gene ends were 6 bases for V and 5 bases for J; bases not matched to a gene: 6. From germline, CDR1 is MDHEN and CDR2 SYDVKM.

The chain uses TRBV28 and TRBJ2-7; 7 positions match TRBD1. Germline assignment: CDR1 MDHEN and CDR2 SYDVKM. There are 16 residues in the CDR3. Trimming took 5 bases from V and 3 from J; bases not matched to a gene: 13. DNA for the CDR3: TGTGCCAGCAGTATATATGGACAGGCGATTAACTACGAGCAGTACTTC. It yields the protein CASSIYGQAINYEQYF.

V usage is TRBV7-8 and J usage is TRBJ1-4; D uncertain. The CDR3 is made up of 14 amino acids. Germline V gives CDR1 SGHVS, CDR2 FQNEAQ. V gave up 5 bases and J gave up 8 bases, with 15 bases separating them. The CDR3 here is CASSPNPSSEKLFF. As DNA, the CDR3 is TGTGCCAGCAGCCCCAACCCGAGTTCCGAAAAACTGTTTTTT. The variable domain in full, with the rest retrieved from reference TRBV7-8 and TRBJ1-4, is GAGVSQSPRYKVAKRGQDVALRCDPISGHVSLFWYQQALGQGPEFLTYFQNEAQLDKSGLPSDRFFAERPEGSVSTLKIQRTQQEDSAVYLCASSPNPSSEKLFFGSGTQLSVL.

V usage is TRBV7-3 and J usage is TRBJ2-1; 7 nucleotides match TRBD2. This CDR3 comprises 13 residues. CDR1 is SGHTA, CDR2 FQGTGA, per germline. Trimming at V came to 5 bases and at J to 7 bases, leaving 5 bases not matched to a gene. This CDR3 reads CASSRTSLNEQFF. In DNA, the CDR3 is TGTGCCAGCAGCCGGACTAGTCTGAATGAGCAGTTCTTC. The whole variable domain, remainder taken from reference TRBV7-3 and TRBJ2-1, is GAGVSQTPSNKVTEKGKYVELRCDPISGHTALYWYRQSLGQGPEFLIYFQGTGAADDSGLPNDRFFAVRPEGSVSTLKIQRTERGDSAVYLCASSRTSLNEQFFGPGTRLTVL.

The chain employs TRBV4-2 and TRBJ2-2, with D perhaps TRBD1 (5 bases). The V gene's germline CDR1 is LGHNA and CDR2 YNFKEQ. V was clipped by 3 bases and J by 0 bases, with 11 bases between them. This CDR3 comprises 16 residues. CDR3 bases: TGTGCCAGCAGCCAGCAAGCAGGGCCGAACACCGGGGAGCTGTTTTTT. Translating gives CASSQQAGPNTGELFF.

The chain recombines TRBV7-2 with TRBJ2-5, with 10 bases lining up with TRBD1. There are 15 residues in the CDR3. Germline CDR1 and CDR2: SGHTA and FQGNSA. V lost 1 base, J lost 5 bases, and 4 bases stayed unmatched. CDR3 sequence reads: CASSLVGDRGETQYF. DNA for the CDR3: TGTGCCAGCAGCTTAGTAGGGGACAGGGGCGAGACCCAGTACTTC. Full variable domain (remainder filled in from reference TRBV7-2 and TRBJ2-5): GAGVSQSPSNKVTEKGKDVELRCDPISGHTALYWYRQSLGQGLEFLIYFQGNSAPDKSGLPSDRFSAERTGGSVSTLTIQRTQQEDSAVYLCASSLVGDRGETQYFGPGTRLLVL.

The chain uses TRBV4-1 and TRBJ1-1, with D possibly matching TRBD1 (5 bases). Germline assignment: CDR1 MGHRA and CDR2 YSYEKL. The CDR3 contains 13 residues. V dropped 5 bases and J dropped 10 bases, with 17 bases sitting between them. CDR3 region: CASSSSDSTVAFF. CDR3 DNA sequence: TGCGCCAGCAGCTCAAGTGACAGCACGGTAGCTTTCTTT.